The table lists the clone carrying this TCR beta chain with a few counts. This sample was included in a study of human T cells and chemical hapten exposure. Study information: Alopecia areata, totalis or universalis affected patients who were mostly female.

Time point specified: patch test 3, about 24 weeks after DPC sensitization. The sample's treatment: therapeutic diphenylcyclopropenone sensitization with weekly scalp DPC. The CDR3 extends over 15 amino acids. Germline V gives CDR1 SEHNR, CDR2 FQNEAQ (reference sequence). Trimming cost V 7 bases and J 6 bases, with 19 bases left between them. TCRdb re-called the RACE reads through MiXCR, storing one row per CDR3 protein. This table holds about 160,000 distinct CDR3 sequences, about 30% found once. The TCR was taken from a woman aged 18-30 years with alopecia areata. Some clones in this sample may be carry-over from other donors' samples. This chain uses TRBV7-9 with TRBJ2-1, with D unresolved. This specimen was whole blood, taken in connection with sensitization to the hapten diphenylcyclopropenone (DPC). The DNA for the CDR3 is TGTGCCAGCACCCAGAATTGGCGTAGTGGCAATGAGCAGTTCTTC. It is translated as CASTQNWRSGNEQFF.